The 30 T cell receptor beta chains below were found in one sample sequenced in a study of regulatory dendritic cells for organ transplantation. Profiling relied on immunoSEQ multiplex PCR, and the TCRdb table lists in-frame clones only, not all of them. The table has over 4,500 clones, roughly 61% seen once; the top ten hold about an eighth. What was sequenced was memory CD8+ T cells from blood. Subset given: CD45RO+ memory T cells. All receptors come from a human donor in good health.

V and J are TRBV27 and TRBJ1-5; TRBD1 agrees at 10 bases. The CDR3 is 15 amino acids. V was pared by 4 bases and J by 2 bases, with 2 bases of the junction left unmatched. CDR1 and CDR2 (germline): MNHEY, SMNVEV (reference sequence). The CDR3 bases are TGTGCCAGCAGTTCGGGGACAGGGGGCAATCAGCCCCAGCATTTT. This codes for CASSSGTGGNQPQHF.

The chain employs TRBV6-1 and TRBJ2-7; weak D call: TRBD1 (5 bases). V lost 4 bases, J lost 3 bases, and 13 bases lay in between. Germline loops: CDR1 MNHNS, CDR2 SASEGT. The CDR3 length is 14 residues. The CDR3 region is CASSVKGQVYEQYF. The DNA for the CDR3 is TGTGCCAGCAGTGTCAAAGGACAAGTCTACGAGCAGTACTTC.

This clone has a single count. The V gene is TRBV19, the J gene TRBJ2-1, with TRBD2 matching 8 bases. Trimming took 7 bases from V and 7 from J; bases not matched to a gene: 9. The V gene's germline CDR1 is LNHDA and CDR2 SQIVND (reference sequence). The CDR3 is 14 amino acids. CDR3: CASTIAGGGNEQFF. DNA for the CDR3: TGTGCCAGTACCATTGCCGGGGGGGGGAATGAGCAGTTCTTC.

The table lists this clone with a few counts. The sample holds other DNA sequences that translate to the same CDR3. The CDR3 region has the DNA TGTGCCAGCAGCCAAGATACCCGGGGAACAGATACGCAGTATTTT. Translated, it gives CASSQDTRGTDTQYF. V usage is TRBV4-2 and J usage is TRBJ2-3, with TRBD2 as a possible D gene (5 bases). Trimming left V 0 bases short and J 3 bases short, with 10 bases between. Looked up from germline, CDR1 is LGHNA and CDR2 is YNFKEQ. The length of the CDR3 is 15 residues.

The CDR3 region is CASSSETASTDTQYF. CDR3 nucleotides: TGTGCCAGCAGCTCGGAGACCGCAAGCACAGATACGCAGTATTTT. The chain combines TRBV7-9 with TRBJ2-3, with unresolved D. V was clipped by 4 bases and J by 0 bases, with 11 bases between them. The CDR3 extends over 15 amino acids. Germline V CDR1 and CDR2: SEHNR, FQNEAQ (reference sequence).

This chain joins TRBV4-1 and TRBJ2-2; TRBD1 matches at 9 bases. This CDR3 spans 15 amino acids. CDR1 is MGHRA and CDR2 is YSYEKL in the germline V gene. V shed 3 bases, J shed 6 bases, and the junction held 5 bases outside the gene matches. CDR3 in amino acids: CASSQGDRAAGELFF. The CDR3, as DNA: TGCGCCAGCAGCCAGGGGGACAGGGCGGCCGGGGAGCTGTTTTTT.

This chain uses TRBV11-1 with TRBJ2-7, with D possibly TRBD2 on 7 matching bases. The V end was cut by 1 base, the J end by 2 bases, with 12 bases between. The germline V gene has CDR1 SGHAT and CDR2 FQDESV (reference sequence). The CDR3 sequence is 15 residues long. In DNA, the CDR3 is TGTGCCAGCAGCTTAGGCGGGGGCCTAACCTACGAGCAGTACTTC. It specifies CASSLGGGLTYEQYF.

This sequence joins TRBV29-1 and TRBJ1-2, with 8 bases lining up with TRBD1. The length of the CDR3 is 11 residues. The junction had 4 bases not matched to a gene; V was cut back by 7 bases and J by 6 bases. Germline assignment: CDR1 SQVTM and CDR2 ANQGSEA. CDR3 amino acids: CSARTGNGYTF. CDR3 nucleotide sequence: TGCAGCGCTCGGACAGGGAATGGCTACACCTTC.

There are a few counts of this clone. The gene calls are TRBV4-3 and TRBJ2-1; 9 bases are a match to TRBD1. Trimming cost V 3 bases and J 4 bases; bases outside gene matches: 4. In germline, CDR1 is LGHNA, CDR2 YSLEER. The CDR3 has 15 residues. The CDR3 DNA reads TGCGCCAGCAGCCAGGGGACAGGGTCGTACAATGAGCAGTTCTTC. Its protein product is CASSQGTGSYNEQFF.

The chain combines TRBV6-5 with TRBJ2-3; 8 positions agree with TRBD2. The V gene's germline CDR1 is MNHEY and CDR2 SVGAGI. The V gene end was trimmed by 0 bases and the J gene end by 1 base; junction bases not matched to a gene: 3. The CDR3 runs to 16 residues. Written as DNA, the CDR3 is TGTGCCAGCAGTTACTCAACTAGCGGAGGCACAGATACGCAGTATTTT. It is translated as CASSYSTSGGTDTQYF.

V usage is TRBV10-3 and J usage is TRBJ2-1; TRBD1 matches 8 bases. CDR1 ENHRY and CDR2 SYGVKD come from the germline V gene. The ends lost 5 bases at V and 0 bases at J; junction bases unmatched: 3. The CDR3 extends over 15 amino acids. The CDR3, as DNA: TGTGCCATCAGTCGACAGGGGAGCTCCTACAATGAGCAGTTCTTC. It specifies CAISRQGSSYNEQFF.

The rearrangement joins TRBV9 to TRBJ1-4; D might be TRBD1 (6 bases). Per germline, CDR1 SGDLS and CDR2 YYNGEE. The CDR3 is 14 residues long. V lost 4 bases, J lost 7 bases, and 14 bases lay in between. The CDR3 loop is CASSPGGAREKLFF. CDR3 bases: TGTGCCAGCAGCCCTGGGGGGGCGCGTGAAAAACTGTTTTTT.

This clone appeared a single time. The rearrangement links TRBV27 to TRBJ2-2; D gene unclear. V lost 3 bases, J lost 5 bases, and 4 bases lay in between. Germline lookup yields CDR1 MNHEY and CDR2 SMNVEV (reference sequence). This CDR3 is 12 amino acids long. The CDR3 coding sequence is TGTGCCAGCAGTTTCGGGACCGGGGAGCTGTTTTTT. Translated, it gives CASSFGTGELFF.

The rearrangement uses TRBV27 and TRBJ2-2, with 10 bases identical to TRBD1. Germline lookup yields CDR1 MNHEY and CDR2 SMNVEV (reference sequence). The V gene end was trimmed by 6 bases and the J gene end by 4 bases; junction bases not matched to a gene: 5. CDR3 size: 15 residues. CDR3 amino acids: CASRLRQGATGELFF. CDR3 DNA: TGTGCCAGCAGACTAAGACAGGGGGCCACCGGGGAGCTGTTTTTT.

The chain couples TRBV7-2 to TRBJ1-1; no reliable D call. This CDR3 comprises 14 residues. Trimming cost V 1 base and J 1 base, with 7 bases left between them. Germline CDR1 is SGHTA and CDR2 is FQGNSA. The CDR3 DNA follows: TGTGCCAGCAGCTTAGACAGTCCGAACACTGAAGCTTTCTTT. Translation: CASSLDSPNTEAFF.

The J gene is TRBJ2-5, the V gene TRBV19; weak D call: TRBD1 (5 bases). This CDR3 spans 17 amino acids. V lost 0 bases and J lost 2, with 16 bases in between. CDR1 is LNHDA, CDR2 SQIVND, per germline (reference sequence). CDR3 coding DNA: TGTGCCAGTAGTATAGATCTATACTACTCAGGGCAAGAGACCCAGTACTTC. This codes for CASSIDLYYSGQETQYF.

This chain uses TRBV7-9 with TRBJ2-1; TRBD2 matches at 9 bases. The CDR3 length is 16 residues. The germline V gene has CDR1 SEHNR and CDR2 FQNEAQ (reference sequence). After removal of 5 bases from V and 10 bases from J, the junction contained 15 bases not matched to a gene. CDR3 DNA sequence: TGTGCCAGCAGCCCCCTAAGCGGGGGGTCTCCCCCGGAGCAGTTCTTC. This sequence encodes CASSPLSGGSPPEQFF.

The J gene is TRBJ2-3, the V gene TRBV12-2; TRBD1, the table's D call, lacks a check against the DNA. TRBV12-2 is labeled a pseudogene. CDR3 size: 15 residues. The chain's CDR3 is CASRLRGLRGDTQYF. In nucleotides, the CDR3 is TGTGCAAGTCGCCTCAGGGGGCTTCGGGGAGATACGCAGTATTTT.

Within the sample, this clone is medium-sized. This chain links TRBV6-5 with TRBJ1-6; 9 bases are a match to TRBD1. Looked up from germline, CDR1 is MNHEY and CDR2 is SVGAGI. The CDR3 has 14 residues. With 6 bases clipped from V and 6 bases from J, the junction kept 3 bases outside the gene matches. The DNA for the CDR3 is TGTGCCAGCAGCTTACAGGGGGCTAATTCACCCCTCCACTTT. Translating gives CASSLQGANSPLHF.

This clone was seen a single time. V is TRBV9 and J is TRBJ2-7, with D perhaps matching TRBD2 (6 bases). The CDR3 loop spans 13 amino acids. Germline V gene sequence: CDR1 SGDLS, CDR2 YYNGEE. Trimming took 0 bases from V and 5 from J, leaving 9 bases between them. CDR3: CASSVDGGDEQYF. DNA for the CDR3: TGTGCCAGCAGCGTAGACGGAGGGGACGAGCAGTACTTC.

CDR3 in DNA: TGTGCCAGCAGCGAACTAGCCCGCCCAGATACGCAGTATTTT. This sequence encodes CASSELARPDTQYF. The chain uses TRBV9 and TRBJ2-3, with a weak D call TRBD2 (6 bases). The germline V gene encodes CDR1 SGDLS and CDR2 YYNGEE. The V gene lost 3 bases and the J gene lost 4 bases, with 12 bases spanning the gap. CDR3 size: 14 residues.

This rearrangement joins TRBV19 to TRBJ2-3; the D is unclear. Trimming pared 11 bases from V and 7 bases from J, leaving 10 bases between. CDR1 is LNHDA and CDR2 is SQIVND in the germline V gene (reference sequence). CDR3 length equals 10 residues. CDR3 residues: CASEVNTQYF. DNA for the CDR3: TGTGCCTCAGAAGTGAATACGCAGTATTTT. Drawing the rest from reference TRBV19 and TRBJ2-3, the complete variable domain is DGGITQSPKYLFRKEGQNVTLSCEQNLNHDAMYWYRQDPGQGLRLIYYSQIVNDFQKGDIAEGYSVSREKKESFPLTVTSAQKNPTAFYLCASEVNTQYFGPGTRLTVL.

This clone was seen more than once but under ten times. The genes are TRBV5-8 and TRBJ2-1; 8 bases align to TRBD1. V trimming: 4 bases; J trimming: 2 bases; junction bases outside the gene matches: 5. The CDR3 sequence is 15 residues long. The V gene's germline CDR1 is SGHTS and CDR2 YDEGEE. This chain's CDR3 is CASSIQGGPYNEQFF. The CDR3 nucleotides are TGTGCCAGCAGCATACAGGGGGGCCCCTACAATGAGCAGTTCTTC.

V is TRBV5-1 and J is TRBJ2-2; D is ambiguous. Germline CDR1 is SGHRS and CDR2 is YFSETQ. This CDR3 is built from 12 residues. Trimming took 4 bases from V and 6 from J, leaving 7 bases between them. The CDR3 DNA reads TGCGCCAGCAGCCTGGCTCCCGGGGAGCTGTTTTTT. Translation: CASSLAPGELFF.

V gene TRBV7-9 combines with J gene TRBJ2-3, with 7 bases fitting TRBD1. Germline trimming cut 2 bases from V and 3 bases from J; bases unmatched to any gene: 11. The CDR3 has 17 residues. Germline V gives CDR1 SEHNR, CDR2 FQNEAQ (reference sequence). CDR3 residues: CASSLSDRVWSTDTQYF. The CDR3 bases are TGTGCCAGCAGCTTAAGTGACAGGGTATGGAGTACAGATACGCAGTATTTT.

This clone is categorized as medium-sized. The chain recombines TRBV6-1 with TRBJ2-7; 9 bases map to TRBD1. V dropped 2 bases and J dropped 0; count of bases not matched to a gene: 5. The CDR3 extends over 16 amino acids. Looked up from germline, CDR1 is MNHNS and CDR2 is SASEGT. The CDR3: CASSEWGQGISYEQYF. The CDR3 DNA follows: TGTGCCAGCAGTGAATGGGGACAGGGAATCTCCTACGAGCAGTACTTC.

The chain links TRBV6-1 to TRBJ2-1, with D tentatively TRBD2 (5 bases). The CDR3 spans 15 residues. Trimming left V 6 bases short and J 2 bases short, with 14 bases between. Germline CDR1 reads MNHNS; CDR2 reads SASEGT. The CDR3 is CASRPPDSPYNEQFF. CDR3 nucleotide sequence: TGTGCCAGCAGGCCGCCGGACTCCCCCTACAATGAGCAGTTCTTC.

The chain recombines TRBV4-2 with TRBJ1-1, with D possibly matching TRBD1 (6 bases). V was clipped by 0 bases and J by 4 bases, with 15 bases between them. This CDR3 contains 16 residues. The germline CDR1 and CDR2 sequences are LGHNA and YNFKEQ. As DNA, the CDR3 is TGTGCCAGCAGCCAAGATCCCGCAGGGGCGGGCACTGAAGCTTTCTTT. Translation: CASSQDPAGAGTEAFF.

CDR3 sequence: CASSPPLAPSYEQYF. The CDR3 DNA reads as TGTGCCAGCAGCCCCCCACTAGCGCCAAGCTACGAGCAGTACTTC. The rearrangement uses TRBV6-5 and TRBJ2-7, with 7 positions matching TRBD2. Germline CDR1 MNHEY, CDR2 SVGAGI. The V gene end was trimmed by 6 bases and the J gene end by 3 bases; junction bases not matched to a gene: 11. The length of the CDR3 is 15 residues.

This rearrangement joins TRBV2 to TRBJ1-5, with D maybe TRBD1 (5 bases). The CDR3 totals 16 residues. V was pared by 6 bases and J by 4 bases, with 19 bases between. Germline CDR1 SNHLY, CDR2 FYNNEI. The CDR3 region has the DNA TGTGCCAGCAGCCGACAGTTAAAGGGCCAAAATCAGCCCCAGCATTTT. Its protein product is CASSRQLKGQNQPQHF.